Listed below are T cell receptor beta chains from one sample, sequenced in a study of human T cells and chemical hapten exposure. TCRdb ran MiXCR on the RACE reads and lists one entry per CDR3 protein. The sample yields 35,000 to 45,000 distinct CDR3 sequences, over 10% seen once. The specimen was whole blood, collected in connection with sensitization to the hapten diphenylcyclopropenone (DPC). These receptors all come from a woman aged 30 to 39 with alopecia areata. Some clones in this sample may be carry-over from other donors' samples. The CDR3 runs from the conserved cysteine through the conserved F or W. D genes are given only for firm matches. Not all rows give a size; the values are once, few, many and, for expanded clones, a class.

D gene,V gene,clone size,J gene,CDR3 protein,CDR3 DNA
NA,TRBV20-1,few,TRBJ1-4,CSATLLAEKLFF,TGCAGTGCTACCCTCCTAGCTGAAAAACTGTTTTTT
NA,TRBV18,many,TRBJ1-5,CASSPGSNQPQHF,TGTGCCAGCTCCCCAGGGAGCAATCAGCCCCAGCATTTT
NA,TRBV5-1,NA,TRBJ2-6,CASTDRAPSGANVLTF,TGCGCCAGCACGGACAGAGCTCCCTCTGGGGCCAACGTCCTGACTTTC
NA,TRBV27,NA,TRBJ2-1,CASSPLGAEQFF,TGTGCCAGCAGCCCCCTCGGTGCTGAGCAGTTCTTC
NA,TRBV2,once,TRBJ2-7,CASEAGTYEQYF,TGTGCCAGCGAAGCTGGAACCTACGAGCAGTACTTC
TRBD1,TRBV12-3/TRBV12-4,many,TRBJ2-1,CASSLVPDRGYNEQFF,TGTGCCAGCAGCCTGGTGCCGGACAGGGGATACAATGAGCAGTTCTTC
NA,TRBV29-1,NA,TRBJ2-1,CSVAASEQNNEQFF,TGCAGCGTTGCGGCTAGCGAACAGAACAATGAGCAGTTCTTT
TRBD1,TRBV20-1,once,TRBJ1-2,CSARTGEYGYTF,TGCAGTGCCCGGACAGGGGAGTATGGCTACACCTTC
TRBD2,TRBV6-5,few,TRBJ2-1,CASRRLANNEQFF,TGTGCCAGCAGACGACTAGCGAACAATGAGCAGTTCTTC
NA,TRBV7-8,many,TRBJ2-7,CASSVEGRRNEQYF,TGTGCCAGCAGCGTGGAGGGACGAAGAAACGAGCAGTACTTC
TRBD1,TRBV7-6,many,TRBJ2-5,CASSVDRGRGETQYF,TGTGCCAGCAGCGTAGACAGGGGGCGGGGAGAGACCCAGTACTTC
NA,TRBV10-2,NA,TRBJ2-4,CASSESTRRAPAKNIQYF,TGCGCCAGCAGTGAGTCGACTCGTCGGGCCCCAGCCAAAAACATTCAGTACTTC
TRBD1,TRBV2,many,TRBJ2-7,CASSAGTGPYEQYF,TGTGCCAGCAGTGCCGGGACAGGACCGTACGAGCAGTACTTC
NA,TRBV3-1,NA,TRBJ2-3,CASSQQYTQYF,TGTGCCAGCAGCCAACAGTATACGCAGTATTTT
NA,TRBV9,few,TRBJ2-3,CASSVVDGTDTQYF,TGTGCCAGCAGCGTAGTGGACGGCACAGATACGCAGTATTTT
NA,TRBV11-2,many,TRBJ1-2,CASSFEAGSRYGYTF,TGTGCCAGCAGCTTTGAGGCGGGGTCGCGCTATGGCTACACCTTC
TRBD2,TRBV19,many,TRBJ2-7,CASSNPGEGYEQYF,TGTGCCAGTAGCAACCCCGGGGAGGGCTACGAGCAGTACTTC
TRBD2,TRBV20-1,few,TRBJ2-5,CSARPVAGEETQYF,TGCAGTGCTAGACCTGTAGCGGGAGAAGAGACCCAGTACTTC
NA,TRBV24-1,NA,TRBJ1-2,CATSVNGGGYTF,TGTGCCACCAGTGTGAACGGGGGCGGCTACACCTTC
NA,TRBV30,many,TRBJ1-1,CAWSFPLRIEAFF,TGTGCCTGGAGTTTCCCACTAAGGATTGAAGCTTTCTTT
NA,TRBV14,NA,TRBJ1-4,CASSPWTAPRCATNEKLFF,TGTGCCAGCAGCCCCTGGACAGCCCCCCGTTGTGCAACTAATGAAAAACTGTTTTTT
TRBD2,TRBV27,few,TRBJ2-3,CASSSGKGRASSDTQYF,TGTGCCAGCAGTTCCGGGAAGGGGAGGGCCAGTTCGGATACGCAGTATTTT
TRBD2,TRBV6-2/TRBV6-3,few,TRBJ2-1,CASSYSLQASGYF,TGTGCCAGCAGTTACTCTCTCCAGGCTAGCGGATACTTC
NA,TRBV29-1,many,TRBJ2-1,CSALLGSIREQFF,TGCAGCGCCCTGTTAGGGTCGATCAGAGAGCAGTTCTTC
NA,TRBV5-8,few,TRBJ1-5,CASSFRRGPQHF,TGTGCCAGCAGCTTTCGCCGGGGGCCCCAGCATTTT
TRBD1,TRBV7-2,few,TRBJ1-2,CASSSGQVLNTF,TGTGCCAGCAGCTCAGGACAGGTCCTTAACACCTTC
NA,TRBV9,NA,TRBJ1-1,CASTRENLNTEAFF,TGTGCCAGCACCAGGGAGAATTTGAACACTGAAGCTTTCTTT
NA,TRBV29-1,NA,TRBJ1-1,CSAILGQAFF,TGCAGCGCCATTCTTGGGCAAGCTTTCTTT
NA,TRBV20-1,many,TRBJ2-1,CSARESHQDEQFF,TGCAGTGCTAGAGAATCCCACCAGGATGAGCAGTTCTTC
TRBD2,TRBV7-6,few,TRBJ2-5,CASSFRLAGDTQYF,TGTGCCAGCAGCTTCAGACTAGCGGGAGACACCCAGTACTTC
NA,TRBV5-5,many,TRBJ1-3,CASSSGDPGNTIYF,TGTGCCAGCAGCTCAGGGGACCCTGGAAACACCATATATTTT
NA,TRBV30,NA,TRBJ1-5,CAWSGAKGPQHF,TGTGCCTGGAGTGGGGCGAAGGGGCCCCAGCATTTT